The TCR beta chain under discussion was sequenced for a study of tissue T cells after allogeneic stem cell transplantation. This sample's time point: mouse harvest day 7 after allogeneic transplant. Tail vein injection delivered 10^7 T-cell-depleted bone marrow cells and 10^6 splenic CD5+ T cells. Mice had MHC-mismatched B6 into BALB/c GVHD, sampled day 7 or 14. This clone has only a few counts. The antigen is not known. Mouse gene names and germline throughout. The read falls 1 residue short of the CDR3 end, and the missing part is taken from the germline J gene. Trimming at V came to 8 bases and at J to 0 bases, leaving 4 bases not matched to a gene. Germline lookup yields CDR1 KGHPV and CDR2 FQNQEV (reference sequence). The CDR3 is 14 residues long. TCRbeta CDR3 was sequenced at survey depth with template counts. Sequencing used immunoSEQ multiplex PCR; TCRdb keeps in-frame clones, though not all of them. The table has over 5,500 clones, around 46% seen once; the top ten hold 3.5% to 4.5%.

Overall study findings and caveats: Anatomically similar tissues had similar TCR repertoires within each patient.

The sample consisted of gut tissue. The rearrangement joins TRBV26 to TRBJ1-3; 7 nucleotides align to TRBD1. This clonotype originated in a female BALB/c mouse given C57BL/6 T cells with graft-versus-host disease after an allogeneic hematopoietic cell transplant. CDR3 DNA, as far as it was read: TGTGCCAGCGCGGGACAGTATTCTGGAAATACGCTCTAT. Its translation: CASAGQYSGNTLY. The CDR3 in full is CASAGQYSGNTLYF. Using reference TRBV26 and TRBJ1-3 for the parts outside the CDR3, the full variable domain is NSKVIQTPRYLVKGQGQKAKMRCIPEKGHPVVFWYQQNKNNEFKFLINFQNQEVLQQIDMTEKRFSAECPSNSPCSLEIQSSEAGDSALYLCASAGQYSGNTLYFGEGSRLIVV.